In its sample, the clone carrying this TCR beta chain was seen many times. TCRbeta library construction was performed incorporating unique molecular identifiers. TCRdb re-analysed the PCR reads in MiXCR, keeping a single row per CDR3 protein. The profile shows about 610,000 distinct CDR3 sequences, about 11% of them singletons. This CDR3 spans 14 amino acids. The V gene's germline CDR1 is SQVTM and CDR2 ANQGSEA. Trimming cost V 4 bases and J 5 bases; bases outside gene matches: 11. This sample is part of a study of T-cell reconstitution after alpha-beta-depleted transplantation in children. The clonotype comes from a human donor who donated a stem cell graft to a child with acute myeloid leukemia. This rearrangement joins TRBV29-1 to TRBJ2-7; 7 nucleotides match TRBD2. Sequences were derived from PBMCs from the stem cell graft donor, sampled from the stem cell graft. The chain's CDR3 is CSVVARGGLHEQYF. The CDR3 bases are TGCAGCGTTGTAGCGAGGGGAGGGTTGCACGAGCAGTACTTC.